This entry lists 21 T cell receptor beta chains sequenced from one sample in a study of cytomegalovirus exposure and HLA in healthy donors. Some clones are missing from TCRdb's copy, which holds only in-frame ones; the method was immunoSEQ multiplex PCR. The sample carries roughly 130,000 clones, 80% to 90% recorded once. Sequencing was performed on PBMCs. The receptors here all came from a man younger than 35 in good health and CMV-seronegative.

To note about this clone: At one boundary the junction diverges from the germline segment, which might be a read error. The chain carries TRBV19 and TRBJ2-5, with 9 bases that match TRBD2. The CDR3 sequence is 15 residues long. The germline V gene encodes CDR1 LNHDA and CDR2 SQIVND (reference sequence). The CDR3 here is CVSSTLIAGAETQYF. The CDR3, as DNA: TGTGTCAGTAGTACCCTTATAGCGGGGGCAGAGACCCAGTACTTC.

This clone was picked up one time. CDR3 DNA sequence: TGCAGCGTTGGTCACAGGGGGTCTGGCTACGAGCAGTACTTC. It yields the protein CSVGHRGSGYEQYF. J is TRBJ2-7 and V is TRBV29-1; 8 bases fit TRBD1. CDR3 length: 14 amino acids. V gave up 4 bases and J gave up 3 bases; unmatched junction bases: 8. Looked up from germline, CDR1 is SQVTM and CDR2 is ANQGSEA.

The chain has TRBV2 and TRBJ1-2; 8 bases line up with TRBD1. The CDR3 length is 13 residues. The germline V gene has CDR1 SNHLY and CDR2 FYNNEI. The V and J ends lost 6 bases and 5 bases, in that order; junction bases with no gene match: 5. CDR3 loop: CASRGTGLYGYTF. The CDR3 nucleotides read TGTGCCAGCAGGGGGACAGGCTTGTATGGCTACACCTTC.

The chain recombines TRBV29-1 with TRBJ1-4; D not certain. Per germline, CDR1 SQVTM and CDR2 ANQGSEA. This CDR3 has 11 amino acids. V was cut by 5 bases and J by 8 bases, with 9 bases left in between. The CDR3 sequence is CSVSSGEKLFF. The CDR3 DNA reads as TGCAGCGTTTCGTCCGGGGAAAAACTGTTTTTT.

DNA of the CDR3: TGTGCCAGCTCACCAAAGGTCGGAGATATAAAACTGTTTTTT. Residues: CASSPKVGDIKLFF. V is TRBV18 and J is TRBJ1-4, with D unclear. Trimming stripped 2 bases from V and 10 bases from J, with 14 bases between. The germline gives CDR1 KGHSH, CDR2 LQKENI. The CDR3 is 14 residues long.

The chain is built from TRBV30 and TRBJ1-1; TRBD1 matches at 7 bases. The CDR3 runs to 15 residues. Germline V CDR1 and CDR2: GTSNPN, SVGIG (reference sequence). V lost 2 bases to trimming and J lost 1 base; unmatched junction nucleotides: 7. CDR3 coding DNA: TGTGCCTGGAGTCCCCGATGGACAGGGAACACTGAAGCTTTCTTT. This gives the protein CAWSPRWTGNTEAFF.

The rearrangement joins TRBV27 to TRBJ1-4; 7 nucleotides agree with TRBD1. This CDR3 has 15 residues. Germline CDR1 is MNHEY and CDR2 is SMNVEV (reference sequence). J gave up 8 bases and V 4 bases, and 10 bases lay outside the gene matches. The CDR3 sequence is CASSSRTGSKEKLFF. The CDR3 nucleotides read TGTGCCAGCAGTTCCCGGACAGGAAGCAAGGAAAAACTGTTTTTT.

This clone was found once. The V gene is TRBV14, the J gene TRBJ2-7; 8 nucleotides match TRBD2. Germline V gene sequence: CDR1 SGHDN, CDR2 FVKESK. Germline trimming cut 3 bases from V and 5 bases from J; bases unmatched to any gene: 18. This CDR3 has 18 amino acids. CDR3 residues: CASSHWVVPSGSDNEQYF. DNA of the CDR3: TGTGCCAGCAGCCACTGGGTTGTTCCCAGCGGGAGTGACAACGAGCAGTACTTC.

This chain uses TRBV5-1 with TRBJ2-1; D not certain. The length of the CDR3 is 14 residues. Germline V gene lookup returns CDR1 SGHRS and CDR2 YFSETQ. V lost 0 bases and J lost 6, with 10 bases in between. The CDR3 DNA reads as TGCGCCAGCAGCTTGGACAACCCGATCAATGAGCAGTTCTTC. Translating gives CASSLDNPINEQFF.

The chain combines TRBV19 with TRBJ1-1, with D possibly being TRBD1 (6 bases). This CDR3 is built from 13 residues. Trimming removed 5 bases from V and 5 bases from J, with 12 bases in between. Germline CDR1 reads LNHDA; CDR2 reads SQIVND (reference sequence). The CDR3 loop reads CASSAGAITEAFF. The DNA of the CDR3 is TGTGCCAGTAGTGCAGGGGCGATAACTGAAGCTTTCTTT. Supplemented by reference TRBV19 and TRBJ1-1, the full variable domain reads DGGITQSPKYLFRKEGQNVTLSCEQNLNHDAMYWYRQDPGQGLRLIYYSQIVNDFQKGDIAEGYSVSREKKESFPLTVTSAQKNPTAFYLCASSAGAITEAFFGQGTRLTVV.

The chain uses TRBV15 and TRBJ2-5; D is possibly TRBD2 (5 bases). Germline assignment: CDR1 LNHNV and CDR2 YYDKDF (reference sequence). CDR3 length equals 13 residues. V shed 1 base and J shed 3 bases, with 6 bases lying between them. This chain's CDR3 is CATSRVGKETQYF. CDR3 nucleotides: TGTGCCACCAGCAGAGTCGGGAAAGAGACCCAGTACTTC.

The CDR3 DNA sequence: TGTGCCATCAGAGCAGGGGGTTGGACTGAAGCTTTCTTT. Its translation is CAIRAGGWTEAFF. The V call is TRBV10-3, the J call TRBJ1-1; 7 nucleotides align to TRBD1. After removal of 6 bases from V and 5 bases from J, the junction contained 6 bases not matched to a gene. The CDR3 is made up of 13 amino acids. Germline CDR1 is ENHRY and CDR2 is SYGVKD.

The J gene is TRBJ1-5, the V gene TRBV12-5, with 7 bases fitting TRBD1. The CDR3 covers 15 residues. The germline V gene encodes CDR1 LGHNT and CDR2 FRNRAP. The junction had 4 bases not matched to a gene; V was cut back by 5 bases and J by 0 bases. The DNA of the CDR3 is TGTGCTAGTGGTACCGGGACAGCTAGCAATCAGCCCCAGCATTTT. Translation: CASGTGTASNQPQHF.

This clone was detected a few times. This rearrangement joins TRBV18 to TRBJ2-3, with 12 bases that match TRBD2. V lost 3 bases, J lost 4 bases, and 5 bases stayed unmatched. CDR1 and CDR2 from the germline V gene are KGHSH and LQKENI. The length of the CDR3 is 16 residues. CDR3 sequence reads: CASSPPTSGGADTQYF. CDR3 bases: TGTGCCAGCTCACCTCCGACTAGCGGGGGCGCAGATACGCAGTATTTT.

This clone was observed many times. Other nucleotide sequences in the sample specify the same CDR3. V and J are TRBV6-4 and TRBJ2-1; D is perhaps TRBD1 (5 bases). Trimming cost V 0 bases and J 10 bases, with 7 bases left between them. The CDR3 sequence is 12 residues long. Looked up from germline, CDR1 is MRHNA and CDR2 is SNTAGT. The CDR3 is CASSDSWGEQFF. The DNA for the CDR3 is TGTGCCAGCAGTGACTCATGGGGCGAGCAGTTCTTC.

This chain uses TRBV19 with TRBJ2-7, with 10 bases identical to TRBD1. This CDR3 comprises 17 residues. The V and J ends lost 3 bases and 2 bases, in that order; junction bases with no gene match: 10. Germline V gives CDR1 LNHDA, CDR2 SQIVND (reference sequence). The CDR3 bases are TGTGCCAGTAGTATGGGGACAGGGGCCGTTCATCCCTACGAGCAGTACTTC. This sequence encodes CASSMGTGAVHPYEQYF. The full variable domain, completed using reference TRBV19 and TRBJ2-7, is DGGITQSPKYLFRKEGQNVTLSCEQNLNHDAMYWYRQDPGQGLRLIYYSQIVNDFQKGDIAEGYSVSREKKESFPLTVTSAQKNPTAFYLCASSMGTGAVHPYEQYFGPGTRLTVT.

The J gene is TRBJ2-1, the V gene TRBV25-1; the D is unclear. The CDR3 length is 11 residues. V was trimmed by 3 bases and J by 9 bases, leaving 6 bases between them. CDR1 MGHDK and CDR2 SYGVNS come from the germline V gene. CDR3 DNA: TGTGCCAGCAGTGATTTTAGTGAGCAGTTCTTC. This gives the protein CASSDFSEQFF.

This CDR3 reads CASRWRADTEAFF. The CDR3 coding sequence is TGTGCCAGCAGGTGGAGGGCCGACACTGAAGCTTTCTTT. This sequence joins TRBV6-1 and TRBJ1-1, with D hard to call. This CDR3 has 13 residues. Germline V lookup: CDR1 MNHNS, CDR2 SASEGT. Trimming took 6 bases from V and 3 from J, leaving 11 bases between them.

The genes are TRBV25-1 and TRBJ2-3, with TRBD2 matching 8 bases. The CDR3 has 12 amino acids. The V segment lost 8 bases and the J segment 11 bases; nucleotides outside the gene matches: 9. Germline V gene lookup returns CDR1 MGHDK and CDR2 SYGVNS. This CDR3 reads CASRSGGFEQYF. CDR3 DNA sequence: TGTGCCAGCCGGAGCGGGGGATTTGAGCAGTATTTT.

The chain couples TRBV10-3 to TRBJ2-7, with D perhaps matching TRBD2 (6 bases). The germline gives CDR1 ENHRY, CDR2 SYGVKD. The CDR3 runs 14 residues. Trimming took 7 bases from V and 4 from J, leaving 17 bases between them. CDR3 bases: TGTGCCATCACCCCAGCATCGGGAGTTTACGAGCAGTACTTC. Protein sequence: CAITPASGVYEQYF.

V gene TRBV2 combines with J gene TRBJ2-1; 13 nucleotides agree with TRBD2. V lost 8 bases to trimming and J lost 10 bases; unmatched junction nucleotides: 17. From germline, CDR1 is SNHLY and CDR2 FYNNEI. The CDR3 length is 17 residues. The CDR3 protein is CASYPRSGLAGEGEQFF. The DNA for the CDR3 is TGTGCCAGCTACCCGAGGTCCGGACTAGCGGGAGAAGGCGAGCAGTTCTTC.